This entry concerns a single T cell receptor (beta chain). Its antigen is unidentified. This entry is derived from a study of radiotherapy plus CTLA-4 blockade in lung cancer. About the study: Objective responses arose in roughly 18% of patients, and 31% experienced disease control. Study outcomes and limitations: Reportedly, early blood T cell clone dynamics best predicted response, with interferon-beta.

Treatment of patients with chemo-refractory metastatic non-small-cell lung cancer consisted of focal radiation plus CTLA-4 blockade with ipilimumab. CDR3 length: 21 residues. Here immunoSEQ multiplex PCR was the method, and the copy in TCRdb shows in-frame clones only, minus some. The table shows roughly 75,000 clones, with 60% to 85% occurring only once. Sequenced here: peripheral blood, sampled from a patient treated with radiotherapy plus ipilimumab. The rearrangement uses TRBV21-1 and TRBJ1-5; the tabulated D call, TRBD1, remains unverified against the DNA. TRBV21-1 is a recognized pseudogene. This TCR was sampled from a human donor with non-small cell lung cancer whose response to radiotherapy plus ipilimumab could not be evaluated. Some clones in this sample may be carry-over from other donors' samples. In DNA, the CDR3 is TGTGCCAGCAGCAAGCCCGACGACAGGGCCAAAGGAAGTTCCAATAATCAGCCCCAGCATTTT. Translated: CASSKPDDRAKGSSNNQPQHF.